The source of this T cell receptor beta chain is a study of T-cell memory formation after mild COVID-19. Germline V gene sequence: CDR1 MNHNS, CDR2 SASEGT. With V trimmed by 5 bases and J by 2 bases, 1 base remained unmatched. The CDR3 sequence is 14 residues long. TCRdb re-analysed the 5' RACE reads in MiXCR, keeping a single row per CDR3 protein. The repertoire has about 200,000 distinct CDR3 sequences, approximately 20% of them found once; the top ten carry 2.4%. The receptor comes from an adult woman who had mild COVID-19 (a few samples of this study predate the infection). Cell type and time point are not known. The material sequenced was PBMCs or a T cell subset sorted from them (not recorded which). The V and J genes are TRBV6-1 and TRBJ1-4; 8 nucleotides match TRBD1. The CDR3 DNA follows: TGTGCCAGCAGTACAGGGGGGACTAATGAAAAACTGTTTTTT. It specifies CASSTGGTNEKLFF.